This TCR beta chain was obtained from a study of T-cell memory formation after mild COVID-19. The V end was cut by 11 bases, the J end by 3 bases, with 13 bases between. Germline CDR1 is SNHLY and CDR2 is FYNNEI. This CDR3 has 12 amino acids. TCRdb re-called the 5' RACE reads through MiXCR, storing one row per CDR3 protein. The table records about 430,000 distinct CDR3 sequences, 24% of them present only once. This receptor was obtained from an adult woman who had mild COVID-19 (a few samples of this study predate the infection). Cell type and time point are not known. The chain joins TRBV2 to TRBJ1-1; D call uncertain. Sequencing used PBMCs or a T cell subset sorted from them (not recorded which). CDR3 sequence (DNA): TGTGCCCTAGAGGCAGATGACACTGAAGCTTTCTTT. It yields the protein CALEADDTEAFF.